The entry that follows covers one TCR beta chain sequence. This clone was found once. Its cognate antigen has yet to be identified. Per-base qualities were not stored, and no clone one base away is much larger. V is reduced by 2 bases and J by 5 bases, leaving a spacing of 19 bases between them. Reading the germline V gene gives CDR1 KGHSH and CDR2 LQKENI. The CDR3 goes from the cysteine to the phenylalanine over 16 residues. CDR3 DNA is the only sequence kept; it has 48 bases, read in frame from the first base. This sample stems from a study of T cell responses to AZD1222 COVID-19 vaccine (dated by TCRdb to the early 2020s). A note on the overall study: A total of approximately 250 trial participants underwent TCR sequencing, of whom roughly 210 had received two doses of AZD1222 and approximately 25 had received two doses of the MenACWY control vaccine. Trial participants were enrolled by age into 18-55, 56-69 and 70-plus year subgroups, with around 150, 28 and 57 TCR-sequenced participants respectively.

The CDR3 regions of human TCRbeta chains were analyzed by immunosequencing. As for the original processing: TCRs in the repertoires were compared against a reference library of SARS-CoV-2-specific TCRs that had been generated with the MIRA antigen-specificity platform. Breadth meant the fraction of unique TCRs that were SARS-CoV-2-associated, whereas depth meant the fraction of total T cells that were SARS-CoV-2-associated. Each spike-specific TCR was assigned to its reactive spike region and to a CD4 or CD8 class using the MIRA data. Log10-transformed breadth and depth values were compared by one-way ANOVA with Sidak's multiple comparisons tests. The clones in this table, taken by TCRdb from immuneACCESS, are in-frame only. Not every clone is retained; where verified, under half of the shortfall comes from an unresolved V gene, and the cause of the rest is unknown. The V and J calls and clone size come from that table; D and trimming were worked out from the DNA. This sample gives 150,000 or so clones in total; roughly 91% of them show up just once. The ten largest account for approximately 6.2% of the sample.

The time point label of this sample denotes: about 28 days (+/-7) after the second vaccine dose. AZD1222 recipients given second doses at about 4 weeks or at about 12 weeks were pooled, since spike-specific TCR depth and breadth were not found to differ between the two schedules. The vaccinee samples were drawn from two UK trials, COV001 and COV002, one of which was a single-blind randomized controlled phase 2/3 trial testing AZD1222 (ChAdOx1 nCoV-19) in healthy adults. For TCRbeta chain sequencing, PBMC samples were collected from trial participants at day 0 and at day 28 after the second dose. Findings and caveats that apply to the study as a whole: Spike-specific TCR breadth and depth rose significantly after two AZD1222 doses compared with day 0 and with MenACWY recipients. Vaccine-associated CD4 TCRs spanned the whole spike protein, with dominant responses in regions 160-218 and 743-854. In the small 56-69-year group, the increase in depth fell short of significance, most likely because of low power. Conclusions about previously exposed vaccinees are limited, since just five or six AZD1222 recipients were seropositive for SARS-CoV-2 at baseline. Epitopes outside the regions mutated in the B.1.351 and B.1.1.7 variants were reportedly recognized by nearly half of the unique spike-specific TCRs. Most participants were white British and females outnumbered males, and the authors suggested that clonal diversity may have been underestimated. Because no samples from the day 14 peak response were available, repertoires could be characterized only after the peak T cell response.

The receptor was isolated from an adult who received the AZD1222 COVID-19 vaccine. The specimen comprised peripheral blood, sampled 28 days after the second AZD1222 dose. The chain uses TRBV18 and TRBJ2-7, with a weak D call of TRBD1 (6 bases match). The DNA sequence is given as TGTGCCAGCTCACCAATATGGGGGCGCGAACTGGACGAGCAGTACTTC. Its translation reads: CASSPIWGRELDEQYF.